This T cell receptor beta chain comes out of a study of T cells after yellow fever vaccination. Notes on the study in general: Abundant clonotypes (contaminants from the bulk population) could be present in FACS-sorted repertoires. There was a small share of clonotypes that showed up in both the CD4 and CD8 compartments.

TCRdb independently ran MiXCR on the 5' RACE reads; one entry per CDR3 protein. This sample has about 50,000 distinct CDR3 sequences, with roughly 7.5% found just once. The V gene lost 0 bases and the J gene lost 3 bases, with 14 bases spanning the gap. Per the germline V gene, CDR1 is LGHDT and CDR2 is YNNKEL (reference sequence). The CDR3 is 17 amino acids. This clonotype came up many times. The antigen is unknown. The sequence came from a man between 18 and 35 years old who received the YFV17D yellow fever vaccine. V and J are TRBV3-1 and TRBJ2-2; TRBD1 might be the D (6 bases). This specimen was CD8+ T cells sorted from PBMCs, taken around 14 days after the first yellow fever vaccination. CDR3 sequence: CASSQDGPGAHTGELFF. CDR3 DNA sequence: TGTGCCAGCAGCCAAGATGGCCCAGGGGCGCACACCGGGGAGCTGTTTTTT.